This T cell receptor (beta chain) was retrieved from a study of a mutant IDH1 vaccine in newly diagnosed glioma. The data were produced by immunoSEQ multiplex PCR, yet TCRdb's version contains in-frame clones alone and is incomplete. This table has about 92,000 clones, roughly 85% appearing once. In germline, CDR1 is SGHRS, CDR2 YFSETQ. The V gene lost 0 bases and the J gene lost 1 base, with 7 bases spanning the gap. CDR3 size: 15 residues. Regarding time point: baseline, week 1 (first vaccination visit). Treatment noted: pre-vaccination baseline after standard-of-care therapy. The TCR comes from a woman aged 45 to 65 with glioma. This chain joins TRBV5-1 and TRBJ2-2; maybe TRBD1 (5 bases). The sequencing here drew on PBMCs, taken from a glioma patient treated with radiotherapy, temozolomide or both. The CDR3 protein is CASSLGRENTGELFF. In nucleotides, the CDR3 is TGCGCCAGCAGCTTGGGCAGGGAGAACACCGGGGAGCTGTTTTTT.